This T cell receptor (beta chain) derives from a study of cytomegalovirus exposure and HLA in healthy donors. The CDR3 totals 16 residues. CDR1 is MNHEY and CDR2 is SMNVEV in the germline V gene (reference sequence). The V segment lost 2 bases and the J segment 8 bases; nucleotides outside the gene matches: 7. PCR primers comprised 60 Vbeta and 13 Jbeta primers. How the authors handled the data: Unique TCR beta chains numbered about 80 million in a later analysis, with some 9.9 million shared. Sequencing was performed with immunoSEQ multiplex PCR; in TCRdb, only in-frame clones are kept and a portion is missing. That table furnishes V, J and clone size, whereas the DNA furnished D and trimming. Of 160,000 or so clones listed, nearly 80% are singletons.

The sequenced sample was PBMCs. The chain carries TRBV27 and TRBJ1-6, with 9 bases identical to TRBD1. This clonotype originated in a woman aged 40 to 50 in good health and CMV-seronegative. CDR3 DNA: TGTGCCAGCAGTTTAGTACAGGGGGCAGGCGATTCACCCCTCCACTTT. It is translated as CASSLVQGAGDSPLHF.